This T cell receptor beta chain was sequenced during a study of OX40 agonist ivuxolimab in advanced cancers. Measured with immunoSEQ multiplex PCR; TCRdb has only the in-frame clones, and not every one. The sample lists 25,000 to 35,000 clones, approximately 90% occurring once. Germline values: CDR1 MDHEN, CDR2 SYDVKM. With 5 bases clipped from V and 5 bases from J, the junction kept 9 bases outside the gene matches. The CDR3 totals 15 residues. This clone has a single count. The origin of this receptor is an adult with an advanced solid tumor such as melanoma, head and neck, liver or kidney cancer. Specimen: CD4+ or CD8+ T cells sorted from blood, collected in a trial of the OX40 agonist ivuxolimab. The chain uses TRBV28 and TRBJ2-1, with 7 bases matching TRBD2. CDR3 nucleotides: TGTGCCAGCAGTCCCCTGGGGGAGGGGAACAATGAGCAGTTCTTC. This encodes CASSPLGEGNNEQFF.